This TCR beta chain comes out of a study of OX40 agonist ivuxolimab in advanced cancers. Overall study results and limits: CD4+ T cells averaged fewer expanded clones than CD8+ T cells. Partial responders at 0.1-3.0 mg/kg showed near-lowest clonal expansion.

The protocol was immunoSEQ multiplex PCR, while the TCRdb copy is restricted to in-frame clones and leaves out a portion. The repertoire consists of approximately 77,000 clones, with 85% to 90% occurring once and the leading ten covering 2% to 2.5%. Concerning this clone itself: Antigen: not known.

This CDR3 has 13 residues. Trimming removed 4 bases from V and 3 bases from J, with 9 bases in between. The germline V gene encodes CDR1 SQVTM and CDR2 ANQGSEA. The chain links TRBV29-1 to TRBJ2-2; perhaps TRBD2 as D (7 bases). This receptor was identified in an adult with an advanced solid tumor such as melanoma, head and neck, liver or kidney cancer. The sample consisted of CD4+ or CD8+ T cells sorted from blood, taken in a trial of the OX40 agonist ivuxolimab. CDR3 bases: TGCAGCGTTGGGCGGGGGCACACCGGGGAGCTGTTTTTT. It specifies CSVGRGHTGELFF.